This entry is about one TCR beta chain. Antigen unknown. CDR3 length: 13 residues. Per germline, CDR1 LGHNA and CDR2 YNFKEQ. The V end lost 0 bases, the J end lost 6 bases, and 5 bases lay between the germline ends. This sample is drawn from a study of blood T cells in healthy people across ages. Turning to the study itself: Using template switching, researchers captured about one barcoded beta molecule for each two T cells.

Points from the study as a whole: Investigators treated diversity estimates from one million T cells as underestimates.

The authors ran a second PCR of roughly 7 to 11 cycles using a sample-barcoded 5' primer and a J-beta primer mix. TCRdb reanalysed the 5' RACE reads using MiXCR and keeps one entry per CDR3 protein. The sample holds 1,500,000 or so distinct CDR3 sequences, around 59% seen once. V usage is TRBV4-2 and J usage is TRBJ2-2; D is ambiguous. This TCR was sampled from a man aged 18 to 29 in good health. Sequenced input: blood. The CDR3 loop is CASSQEYAGELFF. The CDR3 DNA is TGTGCCAGCAGCCAAGAGTACGCCGGGGAGCTGTTTTTT.